This TCR beta chain was identified during a study of blood T cell repertoires in COVID-19. Study in general: Samples taken during acute and convalescent COVID-19 were collected in the United States, Italy and Spain. T cells, B-cell-depleted T cells, or PBMCs provided the cDNA or gDNA that served as material.

This clone showed up just once. One end of the junction fails to match germline, which may point to a read error. Germline CDR1 reads SEHNR; CDR2 reads FQNEAQ (reference sequence). The CDR3 sequence is 16 residues long. In the original workflow: Researchers report that nucleated cell counts were estimated from reference gene primer amplification. The repertoire was sequenced with immunoSEQ multiplex PCR; TCRdb's copy has only in-frame clones and lacks some. Clonal size and the V and J genes are those of that table, whereas D and trimming came from the DNA. This sample yields roughly 25,000 clones, of which nearly 90% are seen a single time; over 9% belongs to the top ten.

The chain recombines TRBV7-9 with TRBJ2-7; 15 nucleotides agree with TRBD2. The TCR originated in a man between 65 and 79 years old with acute or convalescent COVID-19. The specimen was peripheral blood. CDR3 amino acids: CASSTPGLAGGPKMVF. The CDR3 nucleotides read TGTGCCAGCAGCACACCCGGACTAGCGGGAGGGCCTAAGATGGTCTTC. Drawing the rest from reference TRBV7-9 and TRBJ2-7, the complete variable domain is DTGVSQNPRHKITKRGQNVTFRCDPISEHNRLYWYRQTLGQGPEFLTYFQNEAQLEKSRLLSDRFSAERPKGSFSTLEIQRTEQGDSAMYLCASSTPGLAGGPKMVFGPGTRLTVT.